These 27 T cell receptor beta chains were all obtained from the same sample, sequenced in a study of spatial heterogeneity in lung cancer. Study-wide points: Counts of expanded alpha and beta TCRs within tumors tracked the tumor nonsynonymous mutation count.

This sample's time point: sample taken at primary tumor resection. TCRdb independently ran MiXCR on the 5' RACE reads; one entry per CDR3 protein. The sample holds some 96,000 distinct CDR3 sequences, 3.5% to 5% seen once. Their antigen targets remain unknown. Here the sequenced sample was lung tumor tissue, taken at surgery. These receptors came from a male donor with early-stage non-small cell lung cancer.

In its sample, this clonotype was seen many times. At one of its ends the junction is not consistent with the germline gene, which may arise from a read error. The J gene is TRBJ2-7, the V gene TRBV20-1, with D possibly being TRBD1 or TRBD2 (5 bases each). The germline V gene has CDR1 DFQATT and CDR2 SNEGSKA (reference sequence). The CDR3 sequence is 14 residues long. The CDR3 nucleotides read TGCAGTGCTAGCGCCGGGGACGGTTCCTCCGAGCAGTACTTC. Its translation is CSASAGDGSSEQYF.

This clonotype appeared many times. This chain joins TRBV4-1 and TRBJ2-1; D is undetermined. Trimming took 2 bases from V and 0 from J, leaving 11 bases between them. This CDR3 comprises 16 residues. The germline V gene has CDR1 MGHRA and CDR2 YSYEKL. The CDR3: CASSQPRSSSYNEQFF. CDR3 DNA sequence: TGCGCCAGCAGCCAACCGCGCTCGAGCTCCTACAATGAGCAGTTCTTC.

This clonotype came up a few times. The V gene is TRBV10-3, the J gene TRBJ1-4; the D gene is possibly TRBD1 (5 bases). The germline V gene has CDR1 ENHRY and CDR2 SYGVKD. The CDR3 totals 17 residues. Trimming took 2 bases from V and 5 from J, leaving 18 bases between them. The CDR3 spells CAISEGAAFLRNEKLFF. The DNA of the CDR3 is TGTGCCATCAGTGAGGGGGCCGCGTTTCTACGGAATGAAAAACTGTTTTTT.

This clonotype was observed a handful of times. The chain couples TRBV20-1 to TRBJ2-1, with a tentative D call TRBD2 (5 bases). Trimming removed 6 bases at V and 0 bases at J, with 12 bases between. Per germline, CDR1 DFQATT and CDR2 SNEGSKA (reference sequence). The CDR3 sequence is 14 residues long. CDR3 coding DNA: TGCAGTGCCGCGAGCGGAAGCTCCTACAATGAGCAGTTCTTC. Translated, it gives CSAASGSSYNEQFF.

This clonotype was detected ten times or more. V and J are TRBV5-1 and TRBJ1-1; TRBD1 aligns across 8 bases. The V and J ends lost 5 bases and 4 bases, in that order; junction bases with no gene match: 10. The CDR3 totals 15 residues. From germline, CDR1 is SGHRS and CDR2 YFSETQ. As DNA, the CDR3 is TGCGCCAGCAGAGGAGCAGGGGGCCGAGGCACTGAAGCTTTCTTT. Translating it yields CASRGAGGRGTEAFF.

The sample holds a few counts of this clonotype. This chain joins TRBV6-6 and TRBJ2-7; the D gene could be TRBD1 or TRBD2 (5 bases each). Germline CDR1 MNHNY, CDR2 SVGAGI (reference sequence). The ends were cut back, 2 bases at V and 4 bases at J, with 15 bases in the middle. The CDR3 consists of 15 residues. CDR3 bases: TGTGCCAGCAGTTACGTTACAGGAGGAAGTTACGAGCAGTACTTC. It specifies CASSYVTGGSYEQYF.

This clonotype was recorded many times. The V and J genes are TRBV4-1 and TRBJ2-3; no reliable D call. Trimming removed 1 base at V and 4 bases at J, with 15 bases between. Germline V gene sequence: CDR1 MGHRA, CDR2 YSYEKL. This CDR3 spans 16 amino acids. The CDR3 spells CASSQVLSGNADTQYF. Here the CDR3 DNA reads TGCGCCAGCAGCCAAGTCCTCTCGGGTAACGCAGATACGCAGTATTTT.

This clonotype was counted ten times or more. Here the CDR3 DNA reads TGTGCCAGCAGCTTAGCCCCGCTAGCGGGAGTTTACGAGCAGTACTTC. Residues: CASSLAPLAGVYEQYF. The rearrangement links TRBV7-2 to TRBJ2-7; the match to TRBD2 covers 10 bases. Germline CDR1 reads SGHTA; CDR2 reads FQGNSA. CDR3 length: 16 amino acids. Germline trimming cut 0 bases from V and 4 bases from J; bases unmatched to any gene: 6.

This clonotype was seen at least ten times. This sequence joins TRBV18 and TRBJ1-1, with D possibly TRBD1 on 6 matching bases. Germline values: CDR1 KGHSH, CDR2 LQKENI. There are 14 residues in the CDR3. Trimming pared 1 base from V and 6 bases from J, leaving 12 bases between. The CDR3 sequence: CASSPQGDDAEAFF. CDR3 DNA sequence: TGTGCCAGCTCACCACAGGGGGATGACGCTGAAGCTTTCTTT.

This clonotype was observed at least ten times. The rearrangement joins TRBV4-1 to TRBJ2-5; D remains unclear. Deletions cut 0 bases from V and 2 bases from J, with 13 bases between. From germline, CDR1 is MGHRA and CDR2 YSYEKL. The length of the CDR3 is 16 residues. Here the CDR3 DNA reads TGCGCCAGCAGCCAAGATCCCCAGGCGGATCAAGAGACCCAGTACTTC. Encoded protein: CASSQDPQADQETQYF.

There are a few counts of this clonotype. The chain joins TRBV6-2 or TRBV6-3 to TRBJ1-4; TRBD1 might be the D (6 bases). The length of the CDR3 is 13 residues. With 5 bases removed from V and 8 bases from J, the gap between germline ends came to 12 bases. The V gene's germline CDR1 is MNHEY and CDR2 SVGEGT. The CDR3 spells CASSPMDSEKLFF. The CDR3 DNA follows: TGTGCCAGCAGTCCAATGGACAGCGAAAAACTGTTTTTT.

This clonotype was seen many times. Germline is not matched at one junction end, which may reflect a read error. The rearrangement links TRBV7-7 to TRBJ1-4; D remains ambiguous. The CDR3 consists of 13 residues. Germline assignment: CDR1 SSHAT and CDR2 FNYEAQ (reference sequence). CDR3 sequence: CASSPRPNEKLFF. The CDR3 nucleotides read TGTGCTAGCAGCCCGCGACCCAACGAAAAACTGTTTTTT.

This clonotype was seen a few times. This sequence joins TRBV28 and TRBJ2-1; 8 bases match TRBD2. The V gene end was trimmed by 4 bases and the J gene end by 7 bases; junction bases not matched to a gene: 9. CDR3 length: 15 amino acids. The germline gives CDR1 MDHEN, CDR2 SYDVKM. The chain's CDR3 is CASSSGLATINEQFF. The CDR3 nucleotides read TGTGCCAGCAGTTCCGGACTAGCTACCATAAATGAGCAGTTCTTC.

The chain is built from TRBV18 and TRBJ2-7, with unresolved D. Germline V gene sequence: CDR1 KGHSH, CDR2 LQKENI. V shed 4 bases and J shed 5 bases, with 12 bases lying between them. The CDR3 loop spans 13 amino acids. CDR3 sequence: CASSHAVSDEQYF. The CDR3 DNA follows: TGTGCCAGCTCACACGCTGTCTCAGACGAGCAGTACTTC.

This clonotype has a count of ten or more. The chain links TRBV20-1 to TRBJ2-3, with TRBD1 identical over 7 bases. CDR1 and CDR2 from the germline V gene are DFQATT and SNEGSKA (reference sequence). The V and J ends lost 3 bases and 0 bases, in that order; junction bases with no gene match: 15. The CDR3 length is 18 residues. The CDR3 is CSARGRQGRNPSTDTQYF. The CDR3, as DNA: TGCAGTGCTAGGGGCCGACAGGGCCGAAATCCTAGCACAGATACGCAGTATTTT.

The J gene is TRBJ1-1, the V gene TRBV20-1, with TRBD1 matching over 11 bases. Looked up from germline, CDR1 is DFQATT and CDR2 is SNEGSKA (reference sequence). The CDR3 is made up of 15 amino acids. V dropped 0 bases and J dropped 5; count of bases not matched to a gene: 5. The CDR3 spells CSAREGTGGATEAFF. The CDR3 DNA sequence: TGCAGTGCTAGAGAGGGGACAGGGGGTGCGACTGAAGCTTTCTTT.

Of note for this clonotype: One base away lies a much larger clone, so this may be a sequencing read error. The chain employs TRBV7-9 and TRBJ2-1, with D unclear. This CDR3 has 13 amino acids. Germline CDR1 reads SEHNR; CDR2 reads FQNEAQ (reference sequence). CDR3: CASSLVVSNELFF. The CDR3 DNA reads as TGTGCCAGCTCTCTAGTCGTATCTAATGAGCTGTTCTTC.

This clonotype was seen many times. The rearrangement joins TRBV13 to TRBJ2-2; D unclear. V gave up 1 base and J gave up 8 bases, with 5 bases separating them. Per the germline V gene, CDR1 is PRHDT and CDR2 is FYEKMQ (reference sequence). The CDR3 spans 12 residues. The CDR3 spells CASSLESGELFF. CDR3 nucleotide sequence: TGTGCCAGCAGCTTAGAATCTGGGGAGCTGTTTTTT. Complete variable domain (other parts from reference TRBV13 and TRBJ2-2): AAGVIQSPRHLIKEKRETATLKCYPIPRHDTVYWYQQGPGQDPQFLISFYEKMQSDKGSIPDRFSAQQFSDYHSELNMSSLELGDSALYFCASSLESGELFFGEGSRLTVL.

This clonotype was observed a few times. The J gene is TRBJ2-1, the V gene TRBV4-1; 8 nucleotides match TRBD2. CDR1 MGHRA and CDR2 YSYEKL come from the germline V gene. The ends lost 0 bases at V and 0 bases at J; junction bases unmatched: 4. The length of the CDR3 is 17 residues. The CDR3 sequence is CASSQDNSGSSYNEQFF. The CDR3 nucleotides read TGCGCCAGCAGCCAAGATAACAGCGGGAGCTCCTACAATGAGCAGTTCTTC.

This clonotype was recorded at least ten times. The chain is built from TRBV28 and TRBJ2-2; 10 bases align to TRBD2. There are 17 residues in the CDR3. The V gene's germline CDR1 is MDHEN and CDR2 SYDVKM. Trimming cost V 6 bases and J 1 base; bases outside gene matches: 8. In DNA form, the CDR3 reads TGTGCCAGCAGGTCCCCGGGACTAGCGAAGAACACCGGGGAGCTGTTTTTT. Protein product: CASRSPGLAKNTGELFF.

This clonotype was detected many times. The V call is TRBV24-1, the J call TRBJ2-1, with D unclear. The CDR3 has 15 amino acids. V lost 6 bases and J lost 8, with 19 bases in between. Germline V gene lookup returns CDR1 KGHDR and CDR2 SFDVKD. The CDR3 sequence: CATSSSGYTRDEQFF. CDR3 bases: TGTGCCACCAGTTCGTCGGGCTACACGAGAGATGAGCAGTTCTTC.

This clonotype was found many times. In nucleotides, the CDR3 is TGTGCCAGCAGCTCGGACTCTAATACTGAAGCTTTCTTT. Translating it yields CASSSDSNTEAFF. V is TRBV7-2 and J is TRBJ1-1; D gene unclear. The ends were cut back, 4 bases at V and 5 bases at J, with 11 bases in the middle. Germline values: CDR1 SGHTA, CDR2 FQGNSA. The CDR3 length is 13 residues.

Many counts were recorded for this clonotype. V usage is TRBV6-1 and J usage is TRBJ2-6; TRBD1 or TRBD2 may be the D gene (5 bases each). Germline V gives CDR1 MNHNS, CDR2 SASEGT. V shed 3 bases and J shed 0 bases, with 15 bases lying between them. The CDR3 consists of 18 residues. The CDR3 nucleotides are TGTGCCAGCAGTGACACGGGACGGTTACGCTCTGGGGCCAACGTCCTGACTTTC. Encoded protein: CASSDTGRLRSGANVLTF.

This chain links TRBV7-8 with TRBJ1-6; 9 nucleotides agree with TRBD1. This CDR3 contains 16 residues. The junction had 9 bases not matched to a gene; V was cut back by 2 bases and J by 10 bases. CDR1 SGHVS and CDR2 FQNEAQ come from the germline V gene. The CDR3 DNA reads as TGTGCCAGCAGCTTAACCCCCGGGACAGGGTGGTCACCCCTCCACTTT. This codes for CASSLTPGTGWSPLHF.

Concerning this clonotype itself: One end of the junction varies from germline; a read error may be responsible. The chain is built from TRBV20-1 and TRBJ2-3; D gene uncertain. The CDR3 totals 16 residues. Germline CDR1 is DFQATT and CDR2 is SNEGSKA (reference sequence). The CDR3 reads CSARDWSFYHTDTQYF. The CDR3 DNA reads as TGCAGTGCCAGAGATTGGAGCTTCTATCACACAGATACGCAGTATTTT.

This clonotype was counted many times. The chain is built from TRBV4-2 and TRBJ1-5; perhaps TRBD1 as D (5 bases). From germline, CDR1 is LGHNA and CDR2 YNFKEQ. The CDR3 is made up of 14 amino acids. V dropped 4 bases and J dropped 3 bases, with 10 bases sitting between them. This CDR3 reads CASSRGGVNQPQHF. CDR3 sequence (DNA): TGTGCCAGCAGCCGGGGGGGAGTCAATCAGCCCCAGCATTTT.

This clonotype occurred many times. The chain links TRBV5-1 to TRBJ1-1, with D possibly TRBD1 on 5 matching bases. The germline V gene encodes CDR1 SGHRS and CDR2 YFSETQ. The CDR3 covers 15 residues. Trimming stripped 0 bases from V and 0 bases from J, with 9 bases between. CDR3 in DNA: TGCGCCAGCAGCTTGGATACGGGACTGAACACTGAAGCTTTCTTT. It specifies CASSLDTGLNTEAFF.